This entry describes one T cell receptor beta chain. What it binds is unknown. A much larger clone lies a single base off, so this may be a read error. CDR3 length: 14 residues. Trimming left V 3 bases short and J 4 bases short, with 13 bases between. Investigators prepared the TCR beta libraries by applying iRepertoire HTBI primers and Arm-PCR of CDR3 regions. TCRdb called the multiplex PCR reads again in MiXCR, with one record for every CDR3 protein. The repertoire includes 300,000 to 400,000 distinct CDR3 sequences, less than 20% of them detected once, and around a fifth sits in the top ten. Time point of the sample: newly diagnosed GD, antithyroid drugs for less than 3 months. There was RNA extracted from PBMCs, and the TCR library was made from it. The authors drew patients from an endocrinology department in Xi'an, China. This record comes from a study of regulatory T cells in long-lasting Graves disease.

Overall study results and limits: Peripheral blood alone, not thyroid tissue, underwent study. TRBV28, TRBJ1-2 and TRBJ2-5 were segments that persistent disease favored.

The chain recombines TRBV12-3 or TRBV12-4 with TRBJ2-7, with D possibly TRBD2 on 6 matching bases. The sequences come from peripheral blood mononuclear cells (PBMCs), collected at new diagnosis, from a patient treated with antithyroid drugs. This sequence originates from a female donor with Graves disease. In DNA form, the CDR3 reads TGTGCCAGCAGTTTTGACTTGCGGGGTTACGAGCAGTACTTC. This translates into CASSFDLRGYEQYF.